The entry below gives a single T cell receptor beta chain sequence along with its context. Its antigen remains undetermined. It has no much larger one-base neighbor in the sample; base qualities were not kept. These data originate in a study of OX40 agonist ivuxolimab in advanced cancers. At the level of the whole study: Ivuxolimab, which targeted the costimulatory receptor OX40 (CD134), was an agonistic, fully human IgG2 monoclonal antibody. Intravenous ivuxolimab was administered to patients every 2 weeks at six dose levels: 0.01, 0.1, 0.3, 1.5, 3 and 10 mg/kg. Of the roughly 51 dose-escalation patients, hepatocellular carcinoma was present in around 20, melanoma in roughly 15, renal cell carcinoma in 9 and head and neck cancer in 9. A male proportion of 75% to 85% and a mean age of approximately 55 years, ranging from 23 to 79, were recorded for the dose-escalation cohort. Prior anti-PD-1, anti-PD-L1 or anti-CTLA-4 therapy was permitted, and checkpoint inhibitors had been received by roughly 40% of dose-escalation patients. Partial responses were achieved by three dose-escalation patients, of whom one had hepatocellular carcinoma and two had cutaneous melanoma. Peripheral TCRbeta sequencing aimed to test whether ivuxolimab altered TCR sequence diversity and caused clonal T-cell expansion. The paper reports the monotherapy dose-escalation portion (N = 52 patients) of the phase I ivuxolimab trial.

The trial excluded patients who had a history of autoimmune disease or were on systemic immunosuppression. Peripheral blood for TCR sequencing was drawn from every dose cohort at baseline, at cycle 4 day 1 and at cycle 7 day 1. Samples were obtained from an open-label, multicenter, first-in-human phase I dose-escalation trial of ivuxolimab. Adults with locally advanced or metastatic melanoma, renal cell, hepatocellular, or head and neck squamous cell carcinoma were enrolled in the trial. CD4+ and CD8+ T cells were sorted separately from peripheral blood before TCR sequencing. For sequencing of the TCRbeta CDR3 region, genomic DNA was extracted from the sorted cells. The immunoSEQ Assay was used to sequence the TCRbeta CDR3 regions. This immuneACCESS table, as held by TCRdb, lists in-frame sequences with V and J called but not all clones. Of the missing ones, under half trace to an unresolved V gene in checked studies; the others have no known cause. The sample profile shows about 110,000 clones; roughly 90% of them were found once. The ten largest clones add up to approximately 0.29% of the sample.

Overall study results and their limits: On average, CD8+ T cells showed more expanded clones than CD4+ T cells after ivuxolimab. Low levels of normalized T-cell clonal expansion were also seen in some patients who did not respond. At doses from 0.1 to 3.0 mg/kg, clonal expansion was seen in both CD4+ and CD8+ blood T cells between baseline and week 6. In the 0.1-3.0 mg/kg groups, partial responders were among the patients with the lowest normalized peripheral clonal expansion, particularly in CD8+ T cells. The antigen specificity of the clonally expanded peripheral T cells was not determined.

The source of this sequence is an adult with an advanced solid tumor such as melanoma, head and neck, liver or kidney cancer. The material was CD4+ or CD8+ T cells sorted from blood, obtained in a trial of the OX40 agonist ivuxolimab.

CDR3 loop: CASSSRVTYGYTF. The sequenced DNA: TGTGCCAGCAGCTCCAGGGTTACCTATGGCTACACCTTC. Recombination linked TRBV5-4 to TRBJ1-2, and TRBD1 may be the D gene, going by 5 matching bases. There are 13 amino acids in the CDR3, from cysteine to phenylalanine inclusive. Of all the DNA, just the CDR3 is kept, 39 bases in frame from base 1. CDR1 and CDR2 were assigned from the germline V gene (reference sequence) as SGHNT and YYREEE. Trimming removed 3 bases from V and 4 bases from J, leaving 10 bases between the germline ends.